Following are 27 T cell receptor beta chains from one sample sequenced in a study of cytomegalovirus exposure and HLA in healthy donors. 13 Jbeta primers and 60 Vbeta primers were used for the PCR. TCRdb's copy holds only in-frame clones and misses some; the assay was immunoSEQ multiplex PCR. Among some 130,000 clones listed, approximately 61% were seen once. Sequencing was done on a sample of PBMCs. The origin of the receptors is a woman between 40 and 50 years old in good health and CMV-seronegative.

This rearrangement joins TRBV28 to TRBJ1-5; 7 nucleotides line up with TRBD1. In germline, CDR1 is MDHEN, CDR2 SYDVKM. The CDR3 contains 14 residues. V lost 6 bases, J lost 2 bases, and 4 bases stayed unmatched. Written as DNA, the CDR3 is TGTGCCAGCAGGACAGGGTACGGCAATCAGCCCCAGCATTTT. This encodes CASRTGYGNQPQHF.

V usage is TRBV6-6 and J usage is TRBJ2-5, with D tentatively TRBD2 (7 bases). The CDR3 is 16 residues long. The V end was cut by 6 bases, the J end by 5 bases, with 22 bases between. Germline V lookup: CDR1 MNHNY, CDR2 SVGAGI (reference sequence). The CDR3, as DNA: TGTGCCAGCAGCCTCCAAGGGGGGGCAATCAGCGAGACCCAGTACTTC. Protein: CASSLQGGAISETQYF.

The genes are TRBV19 and TRBJ2-7; 10 bases are a match to TRBD1. CDR3 length equals 14 residues. CDR1 is LNHDA, CDR2 SQIVND, per germline (reference sequence). Trimming took 6 bases from V and 5 from J; bases not matched to a gene: 7. The CDR3 reads CASSSTGGSDEQYF. CDR3 bases: TGTGCCAGTAGCTCGACAGGGGGCAGCGACGAGCAGTACTTC.

The rearrangement uses TRBV28 and TRBJ2-7, with D possibly being TRBD2 (5 bases). The CDR3 is made up of 13 amino acids. Germline lookup yields CDR1 MDHEN and CDR2 SYDVKM. Deletions cut 5 bases from V and 6 bases from J, with 14 bases between. Here the CDR3 reads CASSLPAGPEQYF. The CDR3, as DNA: TGTGCCAGCAGTCTCCCGGCGGGCCCCGAGCAGTACTTC.

The chain joins TRBV4-1 to TRBJ1-1; TRBD1 might be the D (5 bases). This CDR3 is 16 amino acids long. The germline gives CDR1 MGHRA, CDR2 YSYEKL. The V end lost 6 bases, the J end lost 0 bases, and 17 bases lay between the germline ends. CDR3 DNA sequence: TGCGCCAGCAGTCCTTTCCCCGTGACAGTGAACACTGAAGCTTTCTTT. Its protein product is CASSPFPVTVNTEAFF.

The chain combines TRBV19 with TRBJ1-2, with TRBD1 as a possible D gene (6 bases). The V end was cut by 0 bases, the J end by 2 bases, with 7 bases between. Germline assignment: CDR1 LNHDA and CDR2 SQIVND (reference sequence). The CDR3 is made up of 14 amino acids. This CDR3 is CASSIEQGNYGYTF. The CDR3 DNA follows: TGTGCCAGTAGTATAGAACAGGGCAACTATGGCTACACCTTC.

V gene TRBV27 combines with J gene TRBJ2-3, with D tentatively TRBD2 (6 bases). In germline, CDR1 is MNHEY, CDR2 SMNVEV (reference sequence). The CDR3 is 13 residues long. The V gene lost 7 bases and the J gene lost 3 bases, with 11 bases spanning the gap. The CDR3 nucleotides read TGTGCCAGCACCGAAGGAGGGACAGATACGCAGTATTTT. This codes for CASTEGGTDTQYF.

This chain connects TRBV7-2 to TRBJ1-5; 7 bases agree with TRBD1. The trim removed 6 bases at V and 9 bases at J, leaving 14 bases unmatched. Germline CDR1 SGHTA, CDR2 FQGNSA. CDR3 length equals 15 residues. CDR3 protein: CASSPRGLYGRPQHF. The CDR3 region has the DNA TGTGCCAGCAGTCCGAGGGGGCTCTACGGGCGGCCCCAGCATTTT. The full variable domain, in which reference TRBV7-2 and TRBJ1-5 provide the parts outside the CDR3, is GAGVSQSPSNKVTEKGKDVELRCDPISGHTALYWYRQSLGQGLEFLIYFQGNSAPDKSGLPSDRFSAERTGGSVSTLTIQRTQQEDSAVYLCASSPRGLYGRPQHFGDGTRLSIL.

The chain recombines TRBV6-5 with TRBJ2-2, with D perhaps TRBD2 (5 bases). With 3 bases removed from V and 3 bases from J, the gap between germline ends came to 8 bases. The CDR3 is 14 residues long. Germline CDR1 and CDR2: MNHEY and SVGAGI. The CDR3 sequence: CASSYSRDTGELFF. The DNA for the CDR3 is TGTGCCAGCAGTTATTCGAGGGACACCGGGGAGCTGTTTTTT.

The chain employs TRBV5-1 and TRBJ1-6, with a weak D call TRBD1 (6 bases). The V gene's germline CDR1 is SGHRS and CDR2 YFSETQ. The V end lost 1 base, the J end lost 8 bases, and 13 bases lay between the germline ends. This CDR3 comprises 15 residues. CDR3 protein: CASSLSGNRDSPLHF. The DNA for the CDR3 is TGCGCCAGCAGCTTGTCCGGAAACAGGGATTCACCCCTCCACTTT.

This chain joins TRBV16 and TRBJ2-2, with D perhaps matching TRBD2 (5 bases). Between the trimmed V and J ends, which lost 0 bases and 4 bases, there was a span of 6 bases. The CDR3 is made up of 14 amino acids. Germline lookup yields CDR1 KGHSY and CDR2 FQNENV. CDR3 protein: CASSQSGSTGELFF. DNA of the CDR3: TGTGCCAGCAGCCAATCGGGGAGCACCGGGGAGCTGTTTTTT.

This clone was seen a few times. The CDR3 DNA sequence: TGTGCCAGCAGTTTACCAATTTCATGGACAGGGGCTGACTATGGCTACACCTTC. Translated, it gives CASSLPISWTGADYGYTF. This chain links TRBV28 with TRBJ1-2, with 9 bases aligning to TRBD1. The V gene's germline CDR1 is MDHEN and CDR2 SYDVKM. This CDR3 region has 18 residues. The ends lost 2 bases at V and 3 bases at J; junction bases unmatched: 13.

The J gene is TRBJ2-7, the V gene TRBV27; TRBD2 aligns across 15 bases. CDR1 is MNHEY and CDR2 is SMNVEV in the germline V gene (reference sequence). V gave up 5 bases and J gave up 0 bases; unmatched junction bases: 8. The CDR3 is 18 amino acids. For the CDR3, the DNA is TGTGCCAGCAGTGTGGGACTAGCGGGGGGACCGTTCTCCTACGAGCAGTACTTC. This sequence encodes CASSVGLAGGPFSYEQYF.

The rearrangement links TRBV2 to TRBJ1-1; D gene uncertain. V gave up 2 bases and J gave up 3 bases, with 10 bases separating them. Germline V CDR1 and CDR2: SNHLY, FYNNEI. The CDR3 runs to 14 residues. The DNA for the CDR3 is TGTGCCAGCAGTGAATGGGGAGTGGACACTGAAGCTTTCTTT. Protein product: CASSEWGVDTEAFF. Variable domain in full (rest from reference TRBV2 and TRBJ1-1): EPEVTQTPSHQVTQMGQEVILRCVPISNHLYFYWYRQILGQKVEFLVSFYNNEISEKSEIFDDQFSVERPDGSNFTLKIRSTKLEDSAMYFCASSEWGVDTEAFFGQGTRLTVV.

This clone showed up just a few times. The chain employs TRBV4-3 and TRBJ2-7, with a weak D call TRBD1 (6 bases). The CDR3 loop spans 16 amino acids. Trimming cost V 0 bases and J 0 bases, with 12 bases left between them. The V gene's germline CDR1 is LGHNA and CDR2 YSLEER. The CDR3 DNA follows: TGCGCCAGCAGCCAAGACGTCAGGGGAAGCTCCTACGAGCAGTACTTC. Its translation is CASSQDVRGSSYEQYF.

The chain is built from TRBV7-8 and TRBJ1-4; D is ambiguous. The CDR3 runs to 12 residues. Germline V gives CDR1 SGHVS, CDR2 FQNEAQ. Trimming cost V 4 bases and J 12 bases, with 12 bases left between them. In nucleotides, the CDR3 is TGTGCCAGCAGCTCAACGGAGGTTGAACTGTTTTTT. Amino acids: CASSSTEVELFF. Drawing the rest from reference TRBV7-8 and TRBJ1-4, the complete variable domain is GAGVSQSPRYKVAKRGQDVALRCDPISGHVSLFWYQQALGQGPEFLTYFQNEAQLDKSGLPSDRFFAERPEGSVSTLKIQRTQQEDSAVYLCASSSTEVELFFGSGTQLSVL.

V gene TRBV6-1 combines with J gene TRBJ1-2; no definite D call. The germline V gene encodes CDR1 MNHNS and CDR2 SASEGT. V gave up 3 bases and J gave up 5 bases, with 13 bases separating them. The CDR3 runs to 14 residues. CDR3 coding DNA: TGTGCCAGCAGTGACCCGGGCCGCGGGTATGGCTACACCTTC. Translation: CASSDPGRGYGYTF.

In regard to this clone: One junction end disagrees with the germline gene, perhaps due to a read error. The chain joins TRBV7-2 to TRBJ1-4; no clear D. The CDR3 sequence is 13 residues long. Germline CDR1 is SGHTA and CDR2 is FQGNSA. The CDR3 loop is CAGSLAYWEKLFF. DNA for the CDR3: TGTGCCGGCAGCTTAGCTTACTGGGAAAAACTGTTTTTT.

This clone was observed a handful of times. V gene TRBV7-6 combines with J gene TRBJ2-5; D possibly corresponds to TRBD2 (6 bases). In germline, CDR1 is SGHVS, CDR2 FNYEAQ. Trimming removed 7 bases from V and 1 base from J, with 16 bases in between. This CDR3 is built from 15 residues. CDR3 nucleotides: TGTGCCAGCACCATTTGGGGGGAGGTCCAAGAGACCCAGTACTTC. This codes for CASTIWGEVQETQYF.

The rearrangement links TRBV11-2 to TRBJ1-2; tentative D call: TRBD1 (6 bases). Looked up from germline, CDR1 is SGHAT and CDR2 is FQNNGV. The CDR3 extends over 13 amino acids. The V gene lost 5 bases and the J gene lost 7 bases, with 14 bases spanning the gap. The CDR3 here is CASSIGGRSGYTF. The CDR3 coding sequence is TGTGCCAGCAGCATAGGGGGGAGGAGTGGCTACACCTTC.

V is TRBV5-4 and J is TRBJ1-1, with D unclear. CDR1 and CDR2 from the germline V gene are SGHNT and YYREEE (reference sequence). Trimming cost V 1 base and J 1 base, with 8 bases left between them. CDR3 length: 14 amino acids. The CDR3 DNA follows: TGTGCCAGCAGCTTGTCCCCAGAGAACACTGAAGCTTTCTTT. It codes for CASSLSPENTEAFF.

The gene calls are TRBV4-1 and TRBJ1-4; D possibly corresponds to TRBD1 (5 bases). The CDR3 spans 12 residues. CDR1 and CDR2 (germline): MGHRA, YSYEKL. Trimming removed 1 base from V and 12 bases from J, with 9 bases in between. CDR3 sequence reads: CASSQVQGELFF. CDR3 coding DNA: TGCGCCAGCAGCCAAGTGCAGGGTGAACTGTTTTTT.

This chain uses TRBV19 with TRBJ1-1, with 11 bases that match TRBD1. Per germline, CDR1 LNHDA and CDR2 SQIVND (reference sequence). The V segment lost 6 bases and the J segment 0 bases; nucleotides outside the gene matches: 12. The CDR3 loop spans 18 amino acids. Written as DNA, the CDR3 is TGTGCCAGTAGACCTCAGTTCGGACAGGGGGCCCTGAACACTGAAGCTTTCTTT. Its protein is CASRPQFGQGALNTEAFF.

The rearrangement joins TRBV9 to TRBJ2-2; 7 positions agree with TRBD1. Germline lookup yields CDR1 SGDLS and CDR2 YYNGEE. The junction had 8 bases not matched to a gene; V was cut back by 5 bases and J by 1 base. CDR3 length: 16 residues. CDR3: CASSESTGRNTGELFF. In DNA, the CDR3 is TGTGCCAGCAGTGAGTCGACAGGGCGGAACACCGGGGAGCTGTTTTTT. The full variable domain, completed using reference TRBV9 and TRBJ2-2, is DSGVTQTPKHLITATGQRVTLRCSPRSGDLSVYWYQQSLDQGLQFLIQYYNGEERAKGNILERFSAQQFPDLHSELNLSSLELGDSALYFCASSESTGRNTGELFFGEGSRLTVL.

The chain recombines TRBV18 with TRBJ2-7; the match to TRBD2 covers 9 bases. This CDR3 spans 17 amino acids. Trimming took 0 bases from V and 2 from J; bases not matched to a gene: 8. CDR1 is KGHSH, CDR2 LQKENI, per germline. This chain's CDR3 is CASSPPAGGPDPYEQYF. CDR3 nucleotides: TGTGCCAGCTCACCACCCGCGGGGGGGCCCGACCCCTACGAGCAGTACTTC.

This rearrangement joins TRBV5-1 to TRBJ1-6; D is unresolved. The germline V gene has CDR1 SGHRS and CDR2 YFSETQ. The CDR3 extends over 15 amino acids. V gave up 6 bases and J gave up 6 bases, with 16 bases separating them. DNA for the CDR3: TGCGCCAGCACGGAGGATGCTCGAGGTAATTCACCCCTCCACTTT. Amino acids: CASTEDARGNSPLHF.

The V and J genes are TRBV19 and TRBJ1-4; D call uncertain. From germline, CDR1 is LNHDA and CDR2 SQIVND (reference sequence). V gave up 6 bases and J gave up 6 bases, with 14 bases separating them. The CDR3 consists of 14 residues. CDR3 nucleotides: TGTGCCAGTAGCCTAGAGAGACTAGATGAAAAACTGTTTTTT. It translates to CASSLERLDEKLFF.